The sample holds a few counts of the clone carrying this TCR beta chain. Its antigen is not known. The sample comes from a study of T cell repertoires in cytomegalovirus infection. The overall study: CMV epitopes used comprised recently identified HLA-C-restricted ones and well-studied HLA-B-restricted ones. A matching HLA type, together with CMV infection, was signaled by public TCR beta signatures.

The length of the CDR3 is 15 residues. The ends lost 6 bases at V and 6 bases at J; junction bases unmatched: 4. TCRdb re-derived calls from the reads in MiXCR, one entry per CDR3 protein. The sample has about 920,000 distinct CDR3 sequences; roughly 30% are singletons. Study-wide points: Cumulative public TCR beta family frequency identified CMV carriers with the relevant HLA. CMV-specific TCR beta clonotypes restricted by HLA-C dominated the ex vivo response.

The input for sequencing was cultured CD8+ T cells from PBMCs, taken from culture after CMV antigen stimulation. The TCR was taken from a human donor in good health (CMV status not recorded). Some clones in this sample may be carry-over from other donors' samples. The V gene is TRBV12-3 or TRBV12-4, the J gene TRBJ2-4; TRBD2 matches at 14 bases. In DNA form, the CDR3 reads TGTGCCAGCAGCGGACTAGCGGGGGGCGGAAACATTCAGTACTTC. It codes for CASSGLAGGGNIQYF.